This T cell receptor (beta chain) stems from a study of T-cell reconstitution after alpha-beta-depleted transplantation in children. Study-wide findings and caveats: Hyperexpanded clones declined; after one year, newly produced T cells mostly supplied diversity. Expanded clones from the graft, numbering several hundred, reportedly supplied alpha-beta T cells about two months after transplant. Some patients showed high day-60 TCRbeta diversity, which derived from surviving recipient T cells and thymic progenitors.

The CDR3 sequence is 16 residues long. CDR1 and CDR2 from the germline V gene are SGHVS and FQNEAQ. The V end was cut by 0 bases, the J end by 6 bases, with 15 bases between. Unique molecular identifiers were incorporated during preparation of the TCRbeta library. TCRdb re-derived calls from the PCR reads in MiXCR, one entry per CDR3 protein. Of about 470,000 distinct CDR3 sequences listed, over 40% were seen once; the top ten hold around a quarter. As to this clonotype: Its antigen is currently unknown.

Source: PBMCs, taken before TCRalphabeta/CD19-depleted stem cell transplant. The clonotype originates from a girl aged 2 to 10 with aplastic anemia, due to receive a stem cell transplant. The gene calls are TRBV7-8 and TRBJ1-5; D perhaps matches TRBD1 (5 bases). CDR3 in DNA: TGTGCCAGCAGCTTAGCGGCCCTAGGGGCCAGTCAGCCCCAGCATTTT. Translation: CASSLAALGASQPQHF.